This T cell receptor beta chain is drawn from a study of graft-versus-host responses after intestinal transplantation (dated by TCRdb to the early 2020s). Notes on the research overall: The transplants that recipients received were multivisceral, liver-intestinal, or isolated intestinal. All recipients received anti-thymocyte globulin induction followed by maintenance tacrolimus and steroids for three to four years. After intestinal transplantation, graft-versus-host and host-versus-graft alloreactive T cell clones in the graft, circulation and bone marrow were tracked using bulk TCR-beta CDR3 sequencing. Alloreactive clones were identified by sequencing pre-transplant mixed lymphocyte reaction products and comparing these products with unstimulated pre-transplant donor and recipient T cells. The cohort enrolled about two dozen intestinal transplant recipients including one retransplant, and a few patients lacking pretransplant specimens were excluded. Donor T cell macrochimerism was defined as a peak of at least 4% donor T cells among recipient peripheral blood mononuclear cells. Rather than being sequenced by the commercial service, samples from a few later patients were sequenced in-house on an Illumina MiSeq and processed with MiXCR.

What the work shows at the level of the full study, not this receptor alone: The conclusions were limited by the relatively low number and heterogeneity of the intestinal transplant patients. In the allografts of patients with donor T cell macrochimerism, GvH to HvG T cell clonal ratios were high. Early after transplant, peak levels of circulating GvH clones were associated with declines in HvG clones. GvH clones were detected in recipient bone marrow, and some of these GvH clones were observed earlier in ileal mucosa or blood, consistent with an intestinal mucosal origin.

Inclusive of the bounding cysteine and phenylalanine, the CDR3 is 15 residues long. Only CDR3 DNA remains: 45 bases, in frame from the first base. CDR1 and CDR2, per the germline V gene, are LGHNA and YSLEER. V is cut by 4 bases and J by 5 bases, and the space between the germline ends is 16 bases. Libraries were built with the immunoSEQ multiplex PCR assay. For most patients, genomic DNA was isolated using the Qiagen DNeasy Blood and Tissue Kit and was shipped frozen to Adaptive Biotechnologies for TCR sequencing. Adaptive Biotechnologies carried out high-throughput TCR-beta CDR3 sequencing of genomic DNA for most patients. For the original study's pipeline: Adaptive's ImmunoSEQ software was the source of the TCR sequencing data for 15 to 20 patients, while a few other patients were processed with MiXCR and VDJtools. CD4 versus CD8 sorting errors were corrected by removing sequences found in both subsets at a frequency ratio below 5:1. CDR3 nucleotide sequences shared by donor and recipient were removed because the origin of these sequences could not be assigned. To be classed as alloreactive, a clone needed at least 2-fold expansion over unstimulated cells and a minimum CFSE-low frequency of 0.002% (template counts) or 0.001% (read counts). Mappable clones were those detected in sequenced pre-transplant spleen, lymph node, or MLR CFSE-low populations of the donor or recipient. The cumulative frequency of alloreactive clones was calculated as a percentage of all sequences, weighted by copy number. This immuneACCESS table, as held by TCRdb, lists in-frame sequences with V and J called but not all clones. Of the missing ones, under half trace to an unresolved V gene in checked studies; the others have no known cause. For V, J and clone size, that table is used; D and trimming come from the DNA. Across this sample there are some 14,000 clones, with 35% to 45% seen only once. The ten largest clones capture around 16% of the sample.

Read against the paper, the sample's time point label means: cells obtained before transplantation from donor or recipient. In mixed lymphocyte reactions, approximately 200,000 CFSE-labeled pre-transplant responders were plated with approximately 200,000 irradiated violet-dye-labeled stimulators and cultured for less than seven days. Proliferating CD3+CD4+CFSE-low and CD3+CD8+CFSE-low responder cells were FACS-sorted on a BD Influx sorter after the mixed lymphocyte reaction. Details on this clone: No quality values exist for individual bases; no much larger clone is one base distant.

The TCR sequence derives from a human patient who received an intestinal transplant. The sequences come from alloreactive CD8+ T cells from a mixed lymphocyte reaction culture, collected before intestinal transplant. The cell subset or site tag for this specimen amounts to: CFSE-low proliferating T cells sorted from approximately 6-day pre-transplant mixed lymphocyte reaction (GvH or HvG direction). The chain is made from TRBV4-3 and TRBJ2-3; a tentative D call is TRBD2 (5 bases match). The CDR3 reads CASSPRASHEDTQYF. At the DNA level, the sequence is TGCGCCAGCAGCCCTCGGGCTAGCCACGAAGATACGCAGTATTTT.